This T cell receptor (beta chain) comes out of a study of beta chain features in type 1 diabetes. Broader study findings: TCRB rearrangement may or may not be influenced by HLA type; here this remained unresolved. Moderately but significantly shorter TCRB CDR3s were found in Type 1 diabetes patients in all four CD4+ subsets.

The entirety of the isolated RNA underwent reverse transcription, so expressed TCRB transcripts were sequenced. The repertoire was sequenced with immunoSEQ multiplex PCR; TCRdb's copy has only in-frame clones and lacks some. The repertoire holds 130,000 or so clones, with 7% to 10% as singletons. V was pared by 3 bases and J by 2 bases, with 2 bases of the junction left unmatched. The germline CDR1 and CDR2 sequences are LGHNA and YNFKEQ. This CDR3 is 14 amino acids long. As to this clone: Its antigen is as yet unknown.

The source is a man aged 25 to 40 with type 1 diabetes. V gene TRBV4-2 combines with J gene TRBJ2-5; 8 bases align to TRBD1. Sequenced material: central memory CD4+ T cells from blood. This CDR3 is CASSHGQGQETQYF. The CDR3 DNA sequence: TGTGCCAGCAGCCACGGACAGGGTCAAGAGACCCAGTACTTC.